This T cell receptor (beta chain) was sequenced during a study of cytomegalovirus exposure and HLA in healthy donors. This CDR3 is built from 15 residues. Germline assignment: CDR1 GTSNPN and CDR2 SVGIG (reference sequence). V shed 0 bases and J shed 1 base, with 10 bases lying between them. It was with 60 Vbeta and 13 Jbeta primers that the PCR ran. Clones were sequenced by immunoSEQ multiplex PCR, and TCRdb holds only the in-frame ones, with some missing. The sample lists 60,000 or so clones; around 90% were seen once. The sample taken for sequencing was PBMCs. This TCR derives from a man aged 25-40 years in good health and CMV-seropositive. This sequence joins TRBV30 and TRBJ1-5; weak D call: TRBD1 (6 bases). The CDR3 reads CAWSVGRGSNQPQHF. The CDR3 coding sequence is TGTGCCTGGAGTGTAGGCAGGGGAAGCAATCAGCCCCAGCATTTT.